Presented here are 4 T cell receptor beta chains from one specimen sequenced in a study of blood T cell repertoires in COVID-19. Using immunoSEQ multiplex PCR, the repertoire was profiled, and TCRdb retains in-frame clones only, with some absent. The repertoire holds around 500,000 clones, approximately 87% seen once, with 1.5% to 2% in the top ten. The sequencing sample was made of PBMCs or T cells enriched from blood (not recorded which). These TCRs come from a woman aged 40 to 49 who had recovered from COVID-19.

V gene TRBV11-2 combines with J gene TRBJ1-3; D is perhaps TRBD1 (5 bases). CDR1 is SGHAT and CDR2 is FQNNGV in the germline V gene. The CDR3 runs 18 residues. Trimming left V 4 bases short and J 0 bases short, with 19 bases between. The CDR3 DNA reads as TGTGCCAGCAGCTCGGAACTCCGTGGGGCTCACTCTGGAAACACCATATATTTT. Its protein is CASSSELRGAHSGNTIYF.

The rearrangement links TRBV27 to TRBJ2-1, with no clear D. The germline gives CDR1 MNHEY, CDR2 SMNVEV (reference sequence). The V end was cut by 5 bases, the J end by 9 bases, with 11 bases between. The CDR3 sequence is 12 residues long. The CDR3 sequence: CASSPSRVEQFF. CDR3 DNA: TGTGCCAGCAGTCCTTCTCGCGTTGAGCAGTTCTTC.

The chain couples TRBV18 to TRBJ2-1, with D possibly matching TRBD2 (6 bases). CDR3 length equals 16 residues. The V gene's germline CDR1 is KGHSH and CDR2 LQKENI. The V end lost 3 bases, the J end lost 2 bases, and 14 bases lay between the germline ends. This CDR3 reads CASSPTDYLPYNEQFF. CDR3 bases: TGTGCCAGCTCACCGACGGACTACCTCCCCTACAATGAGCAGTTCTTC.

A few counts support this clone. This chain links TRBV19 with TRBJ1-5; 7 bases are shared with TRBD1. Losses at the gene ends were 5 bases for V and 0 bases for J; bases not matched to a gene: 4. Germline V gene data show CDR1 as LNHDA and CDR2 as SQIVND (reference sequence). This CDR3 is built from 15 residues. The CDR3 spells CASSDRQGSNQPQHF. The CDR3 nucleotides are TGTGCCAGTAGTGACCGACAGGGTAGCAATCAGCCCCAGCATTTT.